This entry lists 28 T cell receptor beta chains sequenced from one sample in a study of T cell repertoires in cytomegalovirus infection. Their target antigens are unknown. TCRdb re-called the reads with MiXCR, one entry per CDR3 protein. The table lists 100,000 to 150,000 distinct CDR3 sequences, more than 20% of them singletons. Sequencing input: PBMCs, sequenced either directly or after in vitro stimulation (not recorded which). All receptors come from a human donor in good health (CMV status not recorded). Some clones in this sample may be carry-over from other donors' samples.

This clonotype has just a few counts. The rearrangement joins TRBV4-1 to TRBJ2-3; 7 positions agree with TRBD2. CDR3 length: 16 amino acids. J was trimmed by 4 bases and V by 2 bases; bases with no gene match: 9. Germline values: CDR1 MGHRA, CDR2 YSYEKL. DNA of the CDR3: TGCGCCAGCAGCCAACAACCTAGCGGAGGCCCAGATACGCAGTATTTT. Translation gives CASSQQPSGGPDTQYF.

The CDR3 sequence: CASGQGMNTEAFF. In DNA, the CDR3 is TGTGCCAGCGGACAGGGGATGAACACTGAAGCTTTCTTT. This chain joins TRBV7-2 and TRBJ1-1, with TRBD1 identical over 9 bases. The junction had 1 base not matched to a gene; V was cut back by 8 bases and J by 0 bases. Germline CDR1 and CDR2: SGHTA and FQGNSA. The CDR3 length is 13 residues.

This clonotype has at least ten counts. The V call is TRBV7-2, the J call TRBJ2-7, with D maybe TRBD2 (6 bases). With 1 base removed from V and 2 bases from J, the gap between germline ends came to 12 bases. Germline loops: CDR1 SGHTA, CDR2 FQGNSA. This CDR3 is built from 15 residues. The CDR3 region has the DNA TGTGCCAGCAGCTTAGGCCCTGGGACTCCCTACGAGCAGTACTTC. Its protein is CASSLGPGTPYEQYF.

The genes are TRBV5-1 and TRBJ1-3; no reliable D call. The germline V gene encodes CDR1 SGHRS and CDR2 YFSETQ. The CDR3 sequence is 15 residues long. Between the trimmed V and J ends, which lost 3 bases and 0 bases, there was a span of 10 bases. The CDR3 region is CASSSLTTSGNTIYF. The CDR3 DNA reads TGCGCCAGCAGCTCCTTGACCACCTCTGGAAACACCATATATTTT.

This clonotype was detected ten times or more. The V and J genes are TRBV12-3 or TRBV12-4 and TRBJ2-3; D call uncertain. V lost 0 bases, J lost 6 bases, and 4 bases lay in between. This CDR3 region has 12 residues. The CDR3 DNA follows: TGTGCCAGCAGTTTAGCGGTCGATACGCAGTATTTT. Encoded protein: CASSLAVDTQYF.

The rearrangement uses TRBV10-3 and TRBJ2-1, with D possibly matching TRBD1 (5 bases). The CDR3 spans 12 residues. Germline V lookup: CDR1 ENHRY, CDR2 SYGVKD. The V end lost 3 bases, the J end lost 8 bases, and 8 bases lay between the germline ends. The CDR3 sequence: CAISDRADEQFF. The CDR3 DNA reads TGTGCCATCAGTGACAGGGCGGATGAGCAGTTCTTC.

This clonotype has ten or more counts. The CDR3 DNA sequence: TGTGCCAGCAGCTTAAGGAGTTCCGGGGACTATGGCTACACCTTC. This encodes CASSLRSSGDYGYTF. The chain combines TRBV7-2 with TRBJ1-2; no firm D call. The germline V gene encodes CDR1 SGHTA and CDR2 FQGNSA. The CDR3 is 15 residues long. V was trimmed by 2 bases and J by 3 bases, leaving 13 bases between them. Looking up the rest from reference TRBV7-2 and TRBJ1-2 gives the full variable domain: GAGVSQSPSNKVTEKGKDVELRCDPISGHTALYWYRQSLGQGLEFLIYFQGNSAPDKSGLPSDRFSAERTGGSVSTLTIQRTQQEDSAVYLCASSLRSSGDYGYTFGSGTRLTVV.

The chain carries TRBV2 and TRBJ2-1, with D possibly TRBD1 on 5 matching bases. With 5 bases removed from V and 9 bases from J, the gap between germline ends came to 11 bases. Germline V gene sequence: CDR1 SNHLY, CDR2 FYNNEI. This CDR3 comprises 12 residues. The CDR3 here is CASSLSDSEQFF. In DNA form, the CDR3 reads TGTGCCAGCAGTCTCAGTGACAGTGAGCAGTTCTTC.

This clonotype has more than one count but fewer than ten. The rearrangement joins TRBV12-5 to TRBJ2-1, with D hard to call. The germline gives CDR1 LGHNT, CDR2 FRNRAP. V was pared by 5 bases and J by 2 bases, with 10 bases between. This CDR3 is 14 amino acids long. CDR3 protein: CASGDTQTYNEQFF. DNA of the CDR3: TGTGCTAGTGGTGATACCCAAACCTACAATGAGCAGTTCTTC.

In its sample, this clonotype was seen once. The V call is TRBV19, the J call TRBJ2-7; TRBD1 agrees at 10 bases. With V trimmed by 6 bases and J by 4 bases, 9 bases remained unmatched. Germline loops: CDR1 LNHDA, CDR2 SQIVND (reference sequence). CDR3 size: 15 residues. The CDR3 is CASRGTGTGEYEQYF. DNA of the CDR3: TGTGCCAGTAGGGGGACCGGGACAGGGGAGTACGAGCAGTACTTC.

The sample holds a few counts of this clonotype. This chain links TRBV12-3 or TRBV12-4 with TRBJ1-2; TRBD1 aligns across 9 bases. V lost 5 bases and J lost 2; bases outside the gene matches: 6. The CDR3 has 15 residues. The CDR3 DNA reads as TGTGCCAGCAGTCCCCCCGGGACAGGGAACTATGGCTACACCTTC. Translated: CASSPPGTGNYGYTF.

This clonotype occurred many times. The chain recombines TRBV24-1 with TRBJ2-7; no definite D call. This CDR3 is 11 amino acids long. Germline lookup yields CDR1 KGHDR and CDR2 SFDVKD. V lost 0 bases and J lost 4, with 0 bases in between. Here the CDR3 reads CATSDLYEQYF. The CDR3 DNA follows: TGTGCCACCAGTGATTTGTACGAGCAGTACTTC.

Many counts were recorded for this clonotype. The gene calls are TRBV12-3 or TRBV12-4 and TRBJ2-7; D could derive from TRBD1 or TRBD2 (5 bases each). This CDR3 spans 13 amino acids. Between the trimmed V and J ends, which lost 6 bases and 3 bases, there was a span of 12 bases. This CDR3 is CASSRGGDYEQYF. DNA of the CDR3: TGTGCCAGCAGCCGTGGGGGAGACTACGAGCAGTACTTC.

This clonotype was seen only a few times. The rearrangement links TRBV7-8 to TRBJ2-2; unclear D gene. V lost 4 bases to trimming and J lost 5 bases, with 11 bases between them. The CDR3 sequence is 14 residues long. Germline-derived CDR1 and CDR2 are SGHVS and FQNEAQ. In DNA, the CDR3 is TGTGCCAGCAGCTCCTTTGATCTAACCGGGGAGCTGTTTTTT. Translating it yields CASSSFDLTGELFF.

This clonotype was seen a few times. The chain recombines TRBV20-1 with TRBJ2-5; 9 nucleotides agree with TRBD2. The CDR3 contains 15 residues. The germline gives CDR1 DFQATT, CDR2 SNEGSKA (reference sequence). V dropped 3 bases and J dropped 3; count of bases not matched to a gene: 8. The CDR3 is CSARPAGGPEETQYF. The CDR3 DNA is TGCAGTGCTAGGCCCGCGGGAGGGCCTGAAGAGACCCAGTACTTC.

The rearrangement joins TRBV12-3 or TRBV12-4 to TRBJ2-6; maybe TRBD1 (5 bases). This CDR3 spans 16 amino acids. The V and J ends lost 4 bases and 2 bases respectively, with 12 bases between them. The chain's CDR3 is CASSWTSRAGANVLTF. In DNA form, the CDR3 reads TGTGCCAGCAGTTGGACATCCCGAGCTGGGGCCAACGTCCTGACTTTC.

On this clonotype itself: Mismatch with germline at one junction end may stem from a read error. The rearrangement uses TRBV18 and TRBJ2-2; the D gene is possibly TRBD2 (5 bases). Germline lookup yields CDR1 KGHSH and CDR2 LQKENI. CDR3 length: 14 amino acids. The CDR3 nucleotides read TGTGCCAGCTCACCATCGGGGAACAACGGGGAGCTGTTTTTT. Protein sequence: CASSPSGNNGELFF. Filled out from reference TRBV18 and TRBJ2-2, the complete variable domain reads NAGVMQNPRHLVRRRGQEARLRCSPMKGHSHVYWYRQLPEEGLKFMVYLQKENIIDESGMPKERFSAEFPKEGPSILRIQQVVRGDSAAYFCASSPSGNNGELFFGEGSRLTVL.

In its sample, this clonotype was seen many times. The V gene is TRBV7-2, the J gene TRBJ2-4, with a weak D call TRBD2 (5 bases). V lost 10 bases and J 3 bases, leaving 19 bases between the germline ends. The CDR3 extends over 15 amino acids. Germline lookup yields CDR1 SGHTA and CDR2 FQGNSA. CDR3 sequence (DNA): TGTGCCACGCGTCGGGATTGGATGGACAAAAACATTCAGTACTTC. Its translation is CATRRDWMDKNIQYF.

This clonotype showed up just a few times. The gene calls are TRBV19 and TRBJ2-2; unclear D gene. This CDR3 has 14 residues. Trimming pared 5 bases from V and 3 bases from J, leaving 10 bases between. Germline assignment: CDR1 LNHDA and CDR2 SQIVND (reference sequence). CDR3 nucleotide sequence: TGTGCCAGTAGTTGGCGGAGAGACACCGGGGAGCTGTTTTTT. It translates to CASSWRRDTGELFF.

This chain links TRBV6-5 with TRBJ2-7, with TRBD2 matching 8 bases. The CDR3 runs 16 residues. V lost 0 bases to trimming and J lost 0 bases; unmatched junction nucleotides: 4. CDR1 is MNHEY and CDR2 is SVGAGI in the germline V gene. CDR3 bases: TGTGCCAGCAGTTACTCTCAACTAGCGGCCTCCTACGAGCAGTACTTC. As protein: CASSYSQLAASYEQYF.

This chain joins TRBV7-2 and TRBJ2-7, with D possibly TRBD1 on 5 matching bases. Trimming cost V 4 bases and J 4 bases, with 11 bases left between them. Germline CDR1 is SGHTA and CDR2 is FQGNSA. This CDR3 comprises 13 residues. CDR3 sequence: CASSSLGEYEQYV. The DNA for the CDR3 is TGTGCCAGCAGCTCTCTAGGGGAATACGAGCAGTACGTC.

This clonotype was observed a handful of times. The chain recombines TRBV25-1 with TRBJ2-7; no clear D gene. In germline, CDR1 is MGHDK, CDR2 SYGVNS. Trimming pared 6 bases from V and 1 base from J, leaving 13 bases between. This CDR3 region has 14 residues. CDR3 nucleotides: TGTGCCAGCAGGAACCCCGACGGTTCCTACGAGCAGTACGTC. Translation: CASRNPDGSYEQYV.

This clonotype was seen at least ten times. The chain uses TRBV7-2 and TRBJ2-7, with D uncertain. Per germline, CDR1 SGHTA and CDR2 FQGNSA. V lost 1 base to trimming and J lost 3 bases, with 19 bases between them. The CDR3 spans 17 residues. For the CDR3, the DNA is TGTGCCAGCAGCTTAGAAGTCGGCAACCCCTTACACTACGAGCAGTACTTC. It yields the protein CASSLEVGNPLHYEQYF.

This clonotype occurred a few times. This sequence joins TRBV28 and TRBJ1-6; D is perhaps TRBD1 (5 bases). Trimming stripped 6 bases from V and 9 bases from J, with 15 bases between. CDR3 size: 14 residues. Germline lookup yields CDR1 MDHEN and CDR2 SYDVKM. CDR3 region: CASSYRPTSSPLHF. The DNA of the CDR3 is TGTGCCAGCAGCTACAGGCCGACGAGTTCACCCCTCCACTTT.

This clonotype came up many times. The rearrangement uses TRBV7-9 and TRBJ1-6; D gene uncertain. The CDR3 has 15 residues. The germline V gene has CDR1 SEHNR and CDR2 FQNEAQ (reference sequence). Trimming took 1 base from V and 7 from J, leaving 11 bases between them. The CDR3 loop is CASSLGSIQNSPLHF. In DNA form, the CDR3 reads TGTGCCAGCAGCTTAGGCAGTATACAGAATTCACCCCTCCACTTT. Variable domain in full (rest from reference TRBV7-9 and TRBJ1-6): DTGVSQNPRHKITKRGQNVTFRCDPISEHNRLYWYRQTLGQGPEFLTYFQNEAQLEKSRLLSDRFSAERPKGSFSTLEIQRTEQGDSAMYLCASSLGSIQNSPLHFGNGTRLTVT.

This clonotype was detected only a few times. The V call is TRBV7-2, the J call TRBJ1-5, with D possibly TRBD1 on 6 matching bases. Germline CDR1 reads SGHTA; CDR2 reads FQGNSA. This CDR3 region has 16 residues. V lost 1 base and J lost 3, with 13 bases in between. CDR3 nucleotide sequence: TGTGCCAGCAGCTTAGGGGGAGGGGGATTCAATCAGCCCCAGCATTTT. Translating it yields CASSLGGGGFNQPQHF.

CDR3 nucleotide sequence: TGCAGCGTTGTTGGGGAGACCCAGTACTTC. Translated, it gives CSVVGETQYF. The rearrangement links TRBV29-1 to TRBJ2-5; D remains unclear. The CDR3 spans 10 residues. Trimming left V 4 bases short and J 5 bases short, with 5 bases between. Germline values: CDR1 SQVTM, CDR2 ANQGSEA.

This clonotype showed up just a few times. The V call is TRBV20-1, the J call TRBJ2-1, with a tentative D call TRBD2 (6 bases). This CDR3 is built from 16 residues. The germline V gene has CDR1 DFQATT and CDR2 SNEGSKA (reference sequence). V was trimmed by 2 bases and J by 7 bases, leaving 21 bases between them. CDR3 region: CSARTPRLGRQNEQFF. In nucleotides, the CDR3 is TGCAGTGCTAGAACCCCCCGACTAGGCCGGCAAAATGAGCAGTTCTTC.